This T cell receptor beta chain was observed in a study of cytomegalovirus exposure and HLA in healthy donors. General study results and limits: Across donors, sequencing depth was assumed by presence/absence analyses to be roughly uniform. TCR beta V- and J-gene trimming, according to a later analysis, was linked to a missense DCLRE1C variant. In vitro testing confirmed three CMV-associated chains as specific for CMV antigens.

Nominal health characterized the donors when sampled, though unrecorded immune exposures were likely. 13 Jbeta primers and 60 Vbeta primers were used for the PCR. Using immunoSEQ multiplex PCR, the repertoire was profiled, and TCRdb retains in-frame clones only, with some absent. The profile shows some 90,000 clones, about 80% of them singletons. The germline V gene has CDR1 LGHNT and CDR2 FRNRAP. Germline trimming cut 5 bases from V and 9 bases from J; bases unmatched to any gene: 15. This CDR3 has 17 residues. Remarks on this clone: Its antigen remains unidentified.

The clonotype was recovered from a human donor in good health. The chain has TRBV12-5 and TRBJ1-6; 8 positions match TRBD1. The sequenced sample consisted of PBMCs. CDR3 sequence reads: CASGPGQGLGWGSPLHF. CDR3 coding DNA: TGTGCTAGTGGTCCCGGACAGGGTCTGGGTTGGGGTTCACCCCTCCACTTT.